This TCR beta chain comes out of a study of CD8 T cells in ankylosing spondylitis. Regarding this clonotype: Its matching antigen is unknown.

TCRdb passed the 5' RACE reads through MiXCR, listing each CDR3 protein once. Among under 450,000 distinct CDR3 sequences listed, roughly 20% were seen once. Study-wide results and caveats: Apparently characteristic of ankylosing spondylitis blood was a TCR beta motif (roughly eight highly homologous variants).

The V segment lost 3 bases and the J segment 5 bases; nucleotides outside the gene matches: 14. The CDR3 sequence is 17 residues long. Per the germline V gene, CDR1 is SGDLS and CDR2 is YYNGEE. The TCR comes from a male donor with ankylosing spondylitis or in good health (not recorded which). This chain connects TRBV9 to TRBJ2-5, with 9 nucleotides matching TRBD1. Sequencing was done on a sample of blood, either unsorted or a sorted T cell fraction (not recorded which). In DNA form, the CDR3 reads TGTGCCAGCAGCGCCACACCGGGACAGGGTTTTCAGGAGACCCAGTACTTC. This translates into CASSATPGQGFQETQYF.